This is a list of T cell receptor beta chains from one sample in a study of control samples from healthy donors and cancer patients. Only in-frame clones appear in the TCRdb table, and some are missing; sequencing was by immunoSEQ multiplex PCR. The table records about 160,000 clones, around 90% of them present only once. The sequencing input was blood. The receptors shown here come from a man aged 25 to 45 in good health. Both conserved end residues are part of each CDR3. Each record gives: J gene, V gene, CDR3 protein.

j_gene: TRBJ1-1; v_gene: TRBV11-2; CDR3aa: CASSVDRGRGTEAFF
j_gene: TRBJ1-1; v_gene: TRBV10-3; CDR3aa: CAISATGEVAEAFF
j_gene: TRBJ2-2; v_gene: TRBV7-6; CDR3aa: CASSLTSGINTGELFF
j_gene: TRBJ2-1; v_gene: TRBV6-5; CDR3aa: CASRRGGWNNEQFF
j_gene: TRBJ2-5; v_gene: TRBV24-1; CDR3aa: CATSESSNRVETQYF
j_gene: TRBJ2-5; v_gene: TRBV7-2; CDR3aa: CASSSRASLETQYF
j_gene: TRBJ1-2; v_gene: TRBV6-6; CDR3aa: CASRTYRADYTF
j_gene: TRBJ2-3; v_gene: TRBV5-5; CDR3aa: CASSSDRGGTDTQYF
j_gene: TRBJ2-7; v_gene: TRBV10-3; CDR3aa: CAITKAGSYEQYF
j_gene: TRBJ1-5; v_gene: TRBV25-1; CDR3aa: CASRRDRNNQPQHF
j_gene: TRBJ2-4; v_gene: TRBV10-3; CDR3aa: CAISDPGGKVKNIQYF
j_gene: TRBJ1-4; v_gene: TRBV5-6; CDR3aa: CASSLAGIRTNEKLFF
j_gene: TRBJ2-1; v_gene: TRBV18; CDR3aa: CASSPTTGGEAYNEQFF
j_gene: TRBJ1-2; v_gene: TRBV6-2/TRBV6-3; CDR3aa: CASSYSRGALNYGYTF
j_gene: TRBJ2-2; v_gene: TRBV30; CDR3aa: CAWSVKRVVGELFF
j_gene: TRBJ1-6; v_gene: TRBV28; CDR3aa: CASSPGQTYNSPLHF
j_gene: TRBJ1-4; v_gene: TRBV6-5; CDR3aa: CASSYSDGPNEKLFF
j_gene: TRBJ1-3; v_gene: TRBV4-1; CDR3aa: CASSQVNRGPGNTIYF
j_gene: TRBJ2-2; v_gene: TRBV19; CDR3aa: CASSESSGGYGELFF
j_gene: TRBJ2-5; v_gene: TRBV25-1; CDR3aa: CASSAQETQYF
j_gene: TRBJ2-1; v_gene: TRBV3-1/TRBV3-2; CDR3aa: CASSQRGGARDEQFF
j_gene: TRBJ2-2; v_gene: TRBV28; CDR3aa: CASSLGQELNTGELFF
j_gene: TRBJ1-5; v_gene: TRBV5-6; CDR3aa: CASSLAGDRSSFQPQHF
j_gene: TRBJ1-1; v_gene: TRBV4-3; CDR3aa: CASSQEPRTGTFSDTEAFF
j_gene: TRBJ1-1; v_gene: TRBV7-9; CDR3aa: CASRPPGQGYLGTEAFF
j_gene: TRBJ2-7; v_gene: TRBV28; CDR3aa: CASPCDRDEQYF
j_gene: TRBJ2-1; v_gene: TRBV25-1; CDR3aa: CASSEYSHSYNEQFF
j_gene: TRBJ1-1; v_gene: TRBV5-1; CDR3aa: CASSLALGQKTEAFF
j_gene: TRBJ2-7; v_gene: TRBV5-6; CDR3aa: CASSFQWGAYEQYF
j_gene: TRBJ2-4; v_gene: TRBV5-3; CDR3aa: CARSLEYGRAKNIQYF
j_gene: TRBJ1-1; v_gene: TRBV7-9; CDR3aa: CASSPTGYTEAFF
j_gene: TRBJ1-1; v_gene: TRBV2; CDR3aa: CASAGTAGTEAFF
j_gene: TRBJ2-2; v_gene: TRBV6-2/TRBV6-3; CDR3aa: CASSFTPGNAGELFF